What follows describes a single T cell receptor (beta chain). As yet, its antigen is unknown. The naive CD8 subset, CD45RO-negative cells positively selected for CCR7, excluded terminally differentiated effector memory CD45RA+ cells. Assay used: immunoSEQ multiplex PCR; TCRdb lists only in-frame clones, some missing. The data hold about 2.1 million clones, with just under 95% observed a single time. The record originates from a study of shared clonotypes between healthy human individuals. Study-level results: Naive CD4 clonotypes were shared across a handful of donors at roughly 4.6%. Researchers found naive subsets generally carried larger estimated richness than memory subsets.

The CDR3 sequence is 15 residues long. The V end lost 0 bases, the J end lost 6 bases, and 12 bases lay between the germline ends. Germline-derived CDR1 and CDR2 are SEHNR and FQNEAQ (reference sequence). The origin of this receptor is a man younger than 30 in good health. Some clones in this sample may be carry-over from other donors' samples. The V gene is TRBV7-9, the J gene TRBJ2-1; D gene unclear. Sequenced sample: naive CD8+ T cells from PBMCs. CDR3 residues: CASSLAEDLVNEQFF. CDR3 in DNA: TGTGCCAGCAGCTTAGCTGAGGACCTAGTCAATGAGCAGTTCTTC. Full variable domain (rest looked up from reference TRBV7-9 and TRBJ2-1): DTGVSQNPRHKITKRGQNVTFRCDPISEHNRLYWYRQTLGQGPEFLTYFQNEAQLEKSRLLSDRFSAERPKGSFSTLEIQRTEQGDSAMYLCASSLAEDLVNEQFFGPGTRLTVL.